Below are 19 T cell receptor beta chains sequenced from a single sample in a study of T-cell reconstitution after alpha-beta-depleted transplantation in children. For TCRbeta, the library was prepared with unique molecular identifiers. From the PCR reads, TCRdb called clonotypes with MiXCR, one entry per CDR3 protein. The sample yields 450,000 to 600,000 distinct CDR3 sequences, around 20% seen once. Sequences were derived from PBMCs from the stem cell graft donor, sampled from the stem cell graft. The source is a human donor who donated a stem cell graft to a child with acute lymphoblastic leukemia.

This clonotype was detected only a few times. The CDR3 DNA sequence: TGCGCCAGCAGCCAAGGACGAGACAGGGCATCAGGTGGCTACACCTTC. Protein product: CASSQGRDRASGGYTF. The chain links TRBV4-1 to TRBJ1-2, with TRBD1 matching over 7 bases. The CDR3 has 16 amino acids. Germline trimming cut 1 base from V and 7 bases from J; bases unmatched to any gene: 12. Germline V gene sequence: CDR1 MGHRA, CDR2 YSYEKL.

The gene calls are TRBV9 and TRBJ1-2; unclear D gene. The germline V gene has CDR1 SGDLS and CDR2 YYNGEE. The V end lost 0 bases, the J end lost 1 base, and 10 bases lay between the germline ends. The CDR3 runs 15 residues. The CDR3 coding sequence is TGTGCCAGCAGCGTAGTAGGGTCATTTAACTATGGCTACACCTTC. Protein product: CASSVVGSFNYGYTF.

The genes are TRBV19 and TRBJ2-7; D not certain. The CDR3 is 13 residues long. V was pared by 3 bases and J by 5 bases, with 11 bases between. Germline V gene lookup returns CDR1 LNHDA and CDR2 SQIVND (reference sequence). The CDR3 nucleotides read TGTGCCAGTAGTATGACCCCGCTTAACGAGCAGTACTTC. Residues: CASSMTPLNEQYF. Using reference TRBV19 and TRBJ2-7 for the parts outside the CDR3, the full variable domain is DGGITQSPKYLFRKEGQNVTLSCEQNLNHDAMYWYRQDPGQGLRLIYYSQIVNDFQKGDIAEGYSVSREKKESFPLTVTSAQKNPTAFYLCASSMTPLNEQYFGPGTRLTVT.

For the CDR3, the DNA is TGTGCCAGCAGCTTATGGCAGGGGTCCGTCACAGATACGCAGTATTTT. Its protein is CASSLWQGSVTDTQYF. This chain connects TRBV7-2 to TRBJ2-3; the D gene is possibly TRBD1 (6 bases). Germline loops: CDR1 SGHTA, CDR2 FQGNSA. Trimming left V 2 bases short and J 2 bases short, with 14 bases between. This CDR3 has 16 residues. The full variable domain, rest sourced from reference TRBV7-2 and TRBJ2-3, is GAGVSQSPSNKVTEKGKDVELRCDPISGHTALYWYRQSLGQGLEFLIYFQGNSAPDKSGLPSDRFSAERTGGSVSTLTIQRTQQEDSAVYLCASSLWQGSVTDTQYFGPGTRLTVL.

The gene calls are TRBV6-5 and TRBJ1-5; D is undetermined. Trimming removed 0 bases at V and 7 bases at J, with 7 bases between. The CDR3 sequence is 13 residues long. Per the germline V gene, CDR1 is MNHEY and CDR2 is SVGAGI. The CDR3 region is CASSYSHGQPQHF. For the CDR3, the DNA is TGTGCCAGCAGTTACTCCCACGGACAGCCCCAGCATTTT.

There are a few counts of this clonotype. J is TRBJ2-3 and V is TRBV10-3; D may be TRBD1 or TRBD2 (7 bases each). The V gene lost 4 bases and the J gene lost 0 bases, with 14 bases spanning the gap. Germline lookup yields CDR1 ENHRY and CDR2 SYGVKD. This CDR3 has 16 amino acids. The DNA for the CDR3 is TGTGCCATCAGTGCAAGGGAGGGGGCTAGCACAGATACGCAGTATTTT. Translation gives CAISAREGASTDTQYF.

The CDR3 protein is CASSFQINEKLFF. The DNA for the CDR3 is TGTGCCAGCAGCTTCCAGATAAATGAAAAACTGTTTTTT. The V and J genes are TRBV11-2 and TRBJ1-4, with D unresolved. This CDR3 is built from 13 residues. V shed 3 bases and J shed 5 bases, with 7 bases lying between them. The germline CDR1 and CDR2 sequences are SGHAT and FQNNGV.

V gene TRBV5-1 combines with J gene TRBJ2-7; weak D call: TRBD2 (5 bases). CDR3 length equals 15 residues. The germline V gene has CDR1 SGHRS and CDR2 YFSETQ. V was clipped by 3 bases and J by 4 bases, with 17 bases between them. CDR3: CASSWTSRGEYEQYF. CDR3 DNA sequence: TGCGCCAGCAGCTGGACTTCCCGGGGAGAATACGAGCAGTACTTC.

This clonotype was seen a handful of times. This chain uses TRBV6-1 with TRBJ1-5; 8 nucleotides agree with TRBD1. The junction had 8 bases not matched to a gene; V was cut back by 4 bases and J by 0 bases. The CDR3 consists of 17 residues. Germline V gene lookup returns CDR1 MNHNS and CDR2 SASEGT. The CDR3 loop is CASSGTGMSGSNQPQHF. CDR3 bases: TGTGCCAGCAGTGGGACAGGGATGAGCGGTAGCAATCAGCCCCAGCATTTT.

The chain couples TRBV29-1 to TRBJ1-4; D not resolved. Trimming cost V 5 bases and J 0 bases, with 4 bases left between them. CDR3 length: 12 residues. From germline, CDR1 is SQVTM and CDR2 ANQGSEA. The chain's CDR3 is CSVTATNEKLFF. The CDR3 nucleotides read TGCAGCGTTACCGCAACTAATGAAAAACTGTTTTTT.

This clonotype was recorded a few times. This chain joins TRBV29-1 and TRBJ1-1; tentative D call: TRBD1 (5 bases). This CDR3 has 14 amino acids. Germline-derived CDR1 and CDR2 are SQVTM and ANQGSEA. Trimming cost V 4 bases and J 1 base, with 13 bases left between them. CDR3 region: CSVGRYGANTEAFF. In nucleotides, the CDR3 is TGCAGCGTTGGGAGATACGGGGCGAACACTGAAGCTTTCTTT.

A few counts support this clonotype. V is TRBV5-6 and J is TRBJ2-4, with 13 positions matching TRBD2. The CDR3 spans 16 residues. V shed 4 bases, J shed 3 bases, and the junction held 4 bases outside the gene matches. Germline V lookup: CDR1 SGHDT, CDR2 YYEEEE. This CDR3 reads CASSRTSGRDKNIQYF. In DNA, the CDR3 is TGTGCCAGCAGCCGCACTAGCGGGAGGGACAAAAACATTCAGTACTTC. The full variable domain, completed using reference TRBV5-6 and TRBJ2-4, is DAGVTQSPTHLIKTRGQQVTLRCSPKSGHDTVSWYQQALGQGPQFIFQYYEEEERQRGNFPDRFSGHQFPNYSSELNVNALLLGDSALYLCASSRTSGRDKNIQYFGAGTRLSVL.

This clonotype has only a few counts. CDR3 nucleotide sequence: TGTGCCAGCAACCCTCGACAGGGTCAGAACATTCAGTACTTC. Its translation is CASNPRQGQNIQYF. J is TRBJ2-4 and V is TRBV5-6; the match to TRBD1 covers 7 bases. Germline CDR1 reads SGHDT; CDR2 reads YYEEEE. The CDR3 consists of 14 residues. J was trimmed by 7 bases and V by 6 bases; bases with no gene match: 10.

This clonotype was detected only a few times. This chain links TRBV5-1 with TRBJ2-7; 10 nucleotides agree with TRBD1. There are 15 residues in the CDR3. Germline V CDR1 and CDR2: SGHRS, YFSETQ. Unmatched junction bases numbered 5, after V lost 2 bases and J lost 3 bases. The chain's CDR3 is CASSFRTGGFYEQYF. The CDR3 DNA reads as TGCGCCAGCAGCTTCAGGACAGGGGGGTTCTACGAGCAGTACTTC.

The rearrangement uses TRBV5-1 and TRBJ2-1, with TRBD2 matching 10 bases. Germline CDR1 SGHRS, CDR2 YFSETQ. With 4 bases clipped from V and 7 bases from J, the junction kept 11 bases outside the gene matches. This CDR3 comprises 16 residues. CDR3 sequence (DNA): TGCGCCAGCAGCCGGCGTCAGAGCGGGAGGGTTAATGAGCAGTTCTTC. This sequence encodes CASSRRQSGRVNEQFF.

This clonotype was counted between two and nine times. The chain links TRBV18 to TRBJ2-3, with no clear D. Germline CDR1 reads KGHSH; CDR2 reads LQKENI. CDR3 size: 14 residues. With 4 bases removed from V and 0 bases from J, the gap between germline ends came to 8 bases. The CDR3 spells CASSLFSSTDTQYF. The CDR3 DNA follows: TGTGCCAGCTCACTCTTCTCTAGCACAGATACGCAGTATTTT.

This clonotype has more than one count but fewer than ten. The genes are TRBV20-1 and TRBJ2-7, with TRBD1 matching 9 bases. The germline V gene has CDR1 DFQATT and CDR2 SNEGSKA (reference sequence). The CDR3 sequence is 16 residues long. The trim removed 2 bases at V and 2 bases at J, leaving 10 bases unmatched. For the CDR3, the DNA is TGCAGTGCTAGAACCCACAGGGGGCAAAAAACCTACGAGCAGTACTTC. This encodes CSARTHRGQKTYEQYF.

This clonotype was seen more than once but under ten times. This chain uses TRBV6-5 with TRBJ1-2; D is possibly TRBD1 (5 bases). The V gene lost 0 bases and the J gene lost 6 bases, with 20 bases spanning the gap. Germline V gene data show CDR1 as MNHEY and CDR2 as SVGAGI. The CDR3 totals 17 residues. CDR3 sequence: CASSYSSAGQGVDGYTF. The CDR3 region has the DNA TGTGCCAGCAGTTACTCCTCTGCGGGGCAGGGAGTCGATGGCTACACCTTC.

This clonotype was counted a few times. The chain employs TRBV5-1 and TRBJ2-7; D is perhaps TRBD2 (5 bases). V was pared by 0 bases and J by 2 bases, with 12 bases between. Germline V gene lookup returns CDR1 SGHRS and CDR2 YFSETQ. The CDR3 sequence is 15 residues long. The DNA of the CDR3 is TGCGCCAGCAGCTTGGAAGCGGCCTTAACCTACGAGCAGTACTTC. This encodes CASSLEAALTYEQYF. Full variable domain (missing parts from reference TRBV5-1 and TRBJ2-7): KAGVTQTPRYLIKTRGQQVTLSCSPISGHRSVSWYQQTPGQGLQFLFEYFSETQRNKGNFPGRFSGRQFSNSRSEMNVSTLELGDSALYLCASSLEAALTYEQYFGPGTRLTVT.